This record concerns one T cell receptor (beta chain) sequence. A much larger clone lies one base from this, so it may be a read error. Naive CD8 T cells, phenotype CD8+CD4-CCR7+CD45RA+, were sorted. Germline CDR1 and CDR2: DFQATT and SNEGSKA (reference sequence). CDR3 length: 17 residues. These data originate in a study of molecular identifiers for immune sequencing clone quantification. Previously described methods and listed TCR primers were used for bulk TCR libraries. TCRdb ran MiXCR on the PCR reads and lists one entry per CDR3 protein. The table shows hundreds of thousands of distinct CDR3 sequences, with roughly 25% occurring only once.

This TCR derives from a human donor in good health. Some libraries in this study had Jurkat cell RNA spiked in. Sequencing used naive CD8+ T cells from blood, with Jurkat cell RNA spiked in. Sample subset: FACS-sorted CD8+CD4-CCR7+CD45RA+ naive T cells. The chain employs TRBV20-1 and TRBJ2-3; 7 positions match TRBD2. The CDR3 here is CNAPPGLAANPTDTQYF. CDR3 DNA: TGCAATGCTCCCCCTGGGCTAGCGGCGAATCCCACAGATACGCAGTATTTT.